These 19 T cell receptor beta chains came from one sample sequenced in a study of blood T cell repertoires in COVID-19. Data came from immunoSEQ multiplex PCR; TCRdb stores just in-frame clones and leaves some out. Of about 140,000 clones detected, roughly 90% appear once; the ten largest clones hold over 0.85%. Specimen: peripheral blood. Receptors were obtained from a woman between 50 and 59 years old with acute or convalescent COVID-19.

This chain uses TRBV30 with TRBJ2-3; TRBD1 matches 8 bases. Germline V gives CDR1 GTSNPN, CDR2 SVGIG (reference sequence). This CDR3 has 13 residues. The CDR3 DNA is TGTGCTTTAGGACAGGGCAGCACAGATACGCAGTATTTT. It translates to CALGQGSTDTQYF.

This clone appeared a single time. The V and J genes are TRBV10-1 and TRBJ2-2; TRBD1 matches 10 bases. This CDR3 has 16 residues. With V trimmed by 2 bases and J by 6 bases, 6 bases remained unmatched. Germline V gene data show CDR1 as WNHNN and CDR2 as SYGVQD (reference sequence). CDR3 sequence (DNA): TGCGCCAGCAGTGAGACAAGACAGGGGGCCTCCGGGGAGCTGTTTTTT. Translating gives CASSETRQGASGELFF.

The chain has TRBV9 and TRBJ2-2; 10 bases are shared with TRBD1. The V gene end was trimmed by 3 bases and the J gene end by 9 bases; junction bases not matched to a gene: 8. Germline CDR1 SGDLS, CDR2 YYNGEE. This CDR3 spans 15 amino acids. CDR3 amino acids: CASSAGQGGVRELFF. CDR3 nucleotide sequence: TGTGCCAGCAGCGCCGGACAGGGGGGGGTCCGGGAGCTGTTTTTT. The full variable domain, its missing parts supplied by reference TRBV9 and TRBJ2-2, is DSGVTQTPKHLITATGQRVTLRCSPRSGDLSVYWYQQSLDQGLQFLIQYYNGEERAKGNILERFSAQQFPDLHSELNLSSLELGDSALYFCASSAGQGGVRELFFGEGSRLTVL.

This clone was detected once. The chain couples TRBV25-1 to TRBJ2-1, with TRBD2 matching over 9 bases. Germline lookup yields CDR1 MGHDK and CDR2 SYGVNS. CDR3 length: 16 residues. With 7 bases clipped from V and 5 bases from J, the junction kept 12 bases outside the gene matches. The CDR3 nucleotides read TGTGCCAGCACCAGAGGGTCTAGCGGGATCGACAATGAGCAGTTCTTC. It codes for CASTRGSSGIDNEQFF.

The CDR3 protein is CASSRANTEAFF. CDR3 sequence (DNA): TGCGCCAGCAGCCGGGCGAACACTGAAGCTTTCTTT. The chain uses TRBV4-1 and TRBJ1-1, with D hard to call. V lost 4 bases, J lost 1 base, and 4 bases lay in between. The CDR3 has 12 residues. Germline V gives CDR1 MGHRA, CDR2 YSYEKL.

The V and J genes are TRBV27 and TRBJ2-3; TRBD2 might be the D (6 bases). This CDR3 contains 17 residues. Germline V gene sequence: CDR1 MNHEY, CDR2 SMNVEV (reference sequence). The V end lost 1 base, the J end lost 2 bases, and 16 bases lay between the germline ends. The CDR3 protein is CASSLYGAGSYTDTQYF. The CDR3 DNA reads as TGTGCCAGCAGTTTATACGGGGCGGGGAGCTACACAGATACGCAGTATTTT.

This rearrangement joins TRBV12-5 to TRBJ2-1; D possibly corresponds to TRBD2 (6 bases). The V end lost 6 bases, the J end lost 7 bases, and 13 bases lay between the germline ends. The CDR3 totals 13 residues. The germline gives CDR1 LGHNT, CDR2 FRNRAP. In DNA form, the CDR3 reads TGTGCTAGTGGCCCCCCTCTAGCGAATGAGCAGTTCTTC. This codes for CASGPPLANEQFF.

This rearrangement joins TRBV5-6 to TRBJ2-5; unclear D gene. The V end lost 0 bases, the J end lost 1 base, and 7 bases lay between the germline ends. CDR3 length: 14 residues. Germline V gene lookup returns CDR1 SGHDT and CDR2 YYEEEE. This CDR3 reads CASSLDPGQETQYF. The CDR3 DNA is TGTGCCAGCAGCTTGGACCCCGGCCAAGAGACCCAGTACTTC.

CDR3 residues: CASSLADRGPTSGRVDEQYF. CDR3 bases: TGCGCCAGCAGCTTGGCCGACAGGGGCCCGACTAGCGGGAGAGTCGACGAGCAGTACTTC. The chain couples TRBV5-1 to TRBJ2-7; 12 bases are a match to TRBD2. The CDR3 has 20 residues. The germline V gene encodes CDR1 SGHRS and CDR2 YFSETQ. V lost 0 bases to trimming and J lost 5 bases; unmatched junction nucleotides: 18.

V usage is TRBV29-1 and J usage is TRBJ1-1, with 12 bases lining up with TRBD1. The CDR3 totals 14 residues. The germline V gene has CDR1 SQVTM and CDR2 ANQGSEA. V trimming: 6 bases; J trimming: 7 bases; junction bases outside the gene matches: 9. This chain's CDR3 is CSVVGDRGQGEAFF. CDR3 nucleotides: TGCAGCGTCGTTGGGGACAGGGGGCAAGGTGAAGCTTTCTTT. Using reference TRBV29-1 and TRBJ1-1 for the parts outside the CDR3, the full variable domain is SAVISQKPSRDICQRGTSLTIQCQVDSQVTMMFWYRQQPGQSLTLIATANQGSEATYESGFVIDKFPISRPNLTFSTLTVSNMSPEDSSIYLCSVVGDRGQGEAFFGQGTRLTVV.

J is TRBJ2-1 and V is TRBV7-2, with 14 nucleotides matching TRBD2. The germline V gene encodes CDR1 SGHTA and CDR2 FQGNSA. The CDR3 runs to 19 residues. J was trimmed by 4 bases and V by 7 bases; bases with no gene match: 15. The CDR3 coding sequence is TGTGCCAGCACCAGACCTGGACTAGCGGGGGGTTTTTCTTACAATGAGCAGTTCTTC. Its translation is CASTRPGLAGGFSYNEQFF.

The chain carries TRBV18 and TRBJ2-1, with 8 bases lining up with TRBD1. CDR3 length equals 14 residues. J lost 5 bases, V lost 1 base, and 1 base had no gene match. Germline CDR1 and CDR2: KGHSH and LQKENI. The CDR3 is CASSPLDRDNEQFF. DNA of the CDR3: TGTGCCAGCTCACCACTGGACAGGGACAATGAGCAGTTCTTC.

This chain uses TRBV6-5 with TRBJ2-6, with D tentatively TRBD1 (6 bases). The CDR3 is made up of 15 amino acids. CDR1 and CDR2 from the germline V gene are MNHEY and SVGAGI. The V and J ends lost 9 bases and 2 bases respectively, with 14 bases between them. The CDR3 DNA follows: TGTGCCAGTACAGGGTTCAGGGCTGGGGCCAACGTCCTGACTTTC. Residues: CASTGFRAGANVLTF.

This clone was recorded once. The rearrangement uses TRBV28 and TRBJ1-5, with D perhaps matching TRBD1 (5 bases). The CDR3 is made up of 14 amino acids. Germline values: CDR1 MDHEN, CDR2 SYDVKM. The V end lost 7 bases, the J end lost 4 bases, and 14 bases lay between the germline ends. Here the CDR3 reads CASKSGGWNQPQHF. The CDR3 DNA sequence: TGTGCCAGCAAATCTGGGGGGTGGAATCAGCCCCAGCATTTT.

This clone occurred a few times. The chain recombines TRBV23-1 with TRBJ1-4, with D possibly matching TRBD1 (5 bases). TRBV23-1 qualifies as an ORF whose function is uncertain. This CDR3 is built from 16 residues. V was pared by 0 bases and J by 3 bases, with 11 bases between. This chain's CDR3 is CASSQSCGGPNEKLFF. The CDR3 DNA reads as TGCGCCAGCAGTCAATCGTGCGGGGGACCTAATGAAAAACTGTTTTTT.

The chain is built from TRBV29-1 and TRBJ1-1, with a weak D call TRBD1 (5 bases). V shed 4 bases and J shed 3 bases, with 9 bases lying between them. Germline V lookup: CDR1 SQVTM, CDR2 ANQGSEA. This CDR3 is 12 amino acids long. CDR3 residues: CSVAVGDTEAFF. The CDR3 DNA sequence: TGCAGCGTTGCAGTAGGGGACACTGAAGCTTTCTTT.

The chain is built from TRBV30 and TRBJ2-5, with D possibly TRBD1 on 6 matching bases. V was trimmed by 8 bases and J by 0 bases, leaving 16 bases between them. This CDR3 comprises 14 residues. Germline-derived CDR1 and CDR2 are GTSNPN and SVGIG (reference sequence). The CDR3 DNA is TGTGCCCACAAGGACAGCGCTTACCAAGAGACCCAGTACTTC. This translates into CAHKDSAYQETQYF.

The V and J genes are TRBV29-1 and TRBJ2-2; 12 bases are shared with TRBD2. The CDR3 extends over 17 amino acids. V was clipped by 5 bases and J by 4 bases; unmatched bases: 11. CDR1 is SQVTM and CDR2 is ANQGSEA in the germline V gene. This CDR3 reads CSVSRLAGGPGTGELFF. DNA for the CDR3: TGCAGCGTTAGTCGGCTAGCGGGAGGGCCCGGCACCGGGGAGCTGTTTTTT.

The V call is TRBV6-6, the J call TRBJ1-5; 7 nucleotides match TRBD1. The CDR3 consists of 16 residues. Germline CDR1 is MNHNY and CDR2 is SVGAGI (reference sequence). V was clipped by 2 bases and J by 5 bases; unmatched bases: 9. The CDR3 here is CASSYGTTGRDQPQHF. The CDR3 DNA is TGTGCCAGCAGTTACGGGACGACAGGGAGAGATCAGCCCCAGCATTTT.